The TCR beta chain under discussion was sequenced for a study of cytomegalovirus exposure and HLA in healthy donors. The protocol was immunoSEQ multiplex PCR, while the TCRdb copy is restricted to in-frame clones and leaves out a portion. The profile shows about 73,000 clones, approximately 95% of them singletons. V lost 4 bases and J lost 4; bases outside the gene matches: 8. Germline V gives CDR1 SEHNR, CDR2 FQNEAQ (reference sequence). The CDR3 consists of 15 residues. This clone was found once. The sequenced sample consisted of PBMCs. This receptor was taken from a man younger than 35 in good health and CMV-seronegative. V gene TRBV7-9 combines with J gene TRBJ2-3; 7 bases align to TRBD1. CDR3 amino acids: CASSSSTGRSDTQYF. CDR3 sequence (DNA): TGTGCCAGCAGCTCCTCGACAGGGCGGTCAGATACGCAGTATTTT.